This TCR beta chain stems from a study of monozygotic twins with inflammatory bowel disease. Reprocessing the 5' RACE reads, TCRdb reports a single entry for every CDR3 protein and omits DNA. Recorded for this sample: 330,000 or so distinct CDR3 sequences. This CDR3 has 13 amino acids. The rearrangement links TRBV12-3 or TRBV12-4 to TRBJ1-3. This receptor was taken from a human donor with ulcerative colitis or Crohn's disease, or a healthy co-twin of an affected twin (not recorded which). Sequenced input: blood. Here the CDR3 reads CASTVYSGNTIYF.